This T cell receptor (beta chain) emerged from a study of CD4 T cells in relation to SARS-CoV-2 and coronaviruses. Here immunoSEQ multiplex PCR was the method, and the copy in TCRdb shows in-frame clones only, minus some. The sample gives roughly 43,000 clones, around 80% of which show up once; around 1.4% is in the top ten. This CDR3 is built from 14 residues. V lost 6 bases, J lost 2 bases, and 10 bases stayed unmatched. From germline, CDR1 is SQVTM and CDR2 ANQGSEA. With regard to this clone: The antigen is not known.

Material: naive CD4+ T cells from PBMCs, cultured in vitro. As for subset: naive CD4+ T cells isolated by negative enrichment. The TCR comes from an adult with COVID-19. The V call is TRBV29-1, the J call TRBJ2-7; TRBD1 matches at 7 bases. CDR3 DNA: TGCAGCGTGGCTACAGGGGATCCAACCTACGAGCAGTACTTC. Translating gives CSVATGDPTYEQYF.